A selection of T cell receptor beta chains follows, all from one sample in a study of CD8 T cells in Susac syndrome. TCRdb ran MiXCR on the immunoSEQ multiplex PCR reads and lists one entry per CDR3 protein. The sample has about 190,000 distinct CDR3 sequences; 95% are singletons. The sequenced sample consisted of CD8+ T cells from PBMCs. These receptors all stem from a human donor with Susac syndrome. Both conserved end residues are part of each CDR3. D genes are given only for firm matches. The size field is filled for only some rows; it gives once, few, many or a size class.

cdr3_aa cdr3_nt d_call cdr3_length j_call clone_size v_call
CATSEAGGLNEQFF TGTGCCACCAGTGAGGCGGGGGGGCTCAATGAGCAGTTCTTC TRBD2 14 TRBJ2-1 . TRBV24-1
CASRGGLASYNEQFF TGTGCCAGCAGGGGGGGACTAGCCTCCTACAATGAGCAGTTCTTC TRBD2 15 TRBJ2-1 . TRBV27
CSARDGVQETQYF TGCAGCGCACGAGACGGAGTACAAGAGACCCAGTACTTC . 13 TRBJ2-5 once TRBV29-1
CASSLQVRDTQYF TGTGCCAGCTCCCTACAAGTAAGGGATACGCAGTATTTT . 13 TRBJ2-3 . TRBV18
CASSRLAGDSYNEQFF TGTGCCAGCAGTCGACTAGCGGGGGACTCCTACAATGAGCAGTTCTTC TRBD2 16 TRBJ2-1 . TRBV3-1
CASSEALQSSHEQFF TGTGCCAGCAGTGAAGCGCTTCAGAGCTCCCATGAGCAGTTCTTC . 15 TRBJ2-1 once TRBV2
CASSQGRQGLPTGELFF TGCGCCAGCAGCCAAGGCCGACAGGGATTACCCACCGGGGAGCTGTTTTTT TRBD1 17 TRBJ2-2 . TRBV4-1
CASSPRDRVDEQFF TGTGCCAGCAGCCCCCGGGACAGGGTGGATGAGCAGTTCTTC TRBD1 14 TRBJ2-1 . TRBV3-1
CASGGIQETQYF TGTGCCAGCGGAGGGATCCAAGAGACCCAGTACTTC . 12 TRBJ2-5 once TRBV12-3/TRBV12-4
CSGEQRPQYPTDTQYF TGCAGCGGCGAACAGAGACCGCAGTACCCCACAGATACGCAGTATTTT . 16 TRBJ2-3 . TRBV29-1
CAWNPGGNQETQYF TGTGCCTGGAATCCCGGGGGTAATCAAGAGACCCAGTACTTC . 14 TRBJ2-5 . TRBV30
CASSSADTQYF TGTGCCAGCAGCTCAGCAGATACGCAGTATTTT . 11 TRBJ2-3 once TRBV13
CSARGEGGSNQPQHF TGCAGTGCTAGAGGCGAGGGAGGGAGCAATCAGCCCCAGCATTTT . 15 TRBJ1-5 . TRBV20-1
CSALRGISEAFF TGCAGTGCTCTGCGGGGAATCTCTGAAGCTTTCTTT . 12 TRBJ1-1 . TRBV20-1
CASSLRTELGYGYTF TGTGCCAGCAGCTTAAGAACAGAGCTGGGCTATGGCTACACCTTC . 15 TRBJ1-2 . TRBV7-8
CASSEYKLETQYF TGTGCCAGCAGTGAATATAAGTTGGAGACCCAGTACTTC . 13 TRBJ2-5 . TRBV25-1
CASSFGGADYEQYF TGTGCCAGCAGTTTCGGGGGGGCCGACTACGAGCAGTACTTC TRBD2 14 TRBJ2-7 . TRBV25-1
CASSPPTATSTDTQYF TGTGCCAGCAGCCCCCCGACGGCTACTAGCACAGATACGCAGTATTTT . 16 TRBJ2-3 . TRBV7-8
CATSSGVTNTGELFF TGTGCCACCAGTTCAGGGGTCACGAACACCGGGGAGCTGTTTTTT . 15 TRBJ2-2 . TRBV24-1
CASSRGWIEAFF TGTGCCAGTAGTAGAGGGTGGATTGAAGCTTTCTTT . 12 TRBJ1-1 . TRBV19
CASSQKSGHRNTEAFF TGTGCCAGCAGCCAAAAATCGGGACACCGGAACACTGAAGCTTTCTTT . 16 TRBJ1-1 . TRBV11-1
CSAVEQGYTEAFF TGCAGTGCTGTGGAACAGGGGTACACTGAAGCTTTCTTT TRBD1 13 TRBJ1-1 . TRBV20-1
CASSLGQRGYEQYF TGTGCCAGCAGCTTGGGACAGAGGGGCTACGAGCAGTACTTC . 14 TRBJ2-7 . TRBV5-4
CASLIRGTEAFF TGTGCCAGCCTGATCAGGGGCACTGAAGCTTTCTTT . 12 TRBJ1-1 . TRBV12-3/TRBV12-4
CASSVDREGGQPQHF TGTGCCAGTAGTGTCGACAGGGAAGGGGGTCAGCCCCAGCATTTT TRBD1 15 TRBJ1-5 once TRBV19
CASSTENSYEQYF TGTGCCAGCAGTACGGAGAACTCCTACGAGCAGTACTTC . 13 TRBJ2-7 . TRBV27
CASSIQGRGPGKDNEQFF TGTGCCAGTAGTATTCAGGGCAGGGGGCCGGGGAAAGACAATGAGCAGTTCTTC TRBD1 18 TRBJ2-1 . TRBV19
CASSQGLAGIKYNEQFF TGTGCCAGCAGCCAAGGACTAGCGGGAATCAAATACAATGAGCAGTTCTTC TRBD2 17 TRBJ2-1 . TRBV14
CASSVPQGPGTEAFF TGTGCCAGCAGTGTACCCCAGGGGCCGGGGACTGAAGCTTTCTTT . 15 TRBJ1-1 . TRBV7-9
CASSFGQEMFNSPLHF TGTGCCAGCAGCTTTGGACAGGAGATGTTCAATTCACCCCTCCACTTT TRBD1 16 TRBJ1-6 . TRBV3-1
CATSRDRAGGYEQYF TGTGCCACCAGCAGAGATCGGGCGGGAGGCTACGAGCAGTACTTC TRBD2 15 TRBJ2-7 . TRBV15
CASSQERGLNTEAFF TGTGCCAGCAGCCAAGAGAGGGGATTGAACACTGAAGCTTTCTTT . 15 TRBJ1-1 . TRBV3-1
CASSLRGRRTDTQYF TGTGCCAGCAGTTTACGGGGGCGCCGGACAGATACGCAGTATTTT . 15 TRBJ2-3 . TRBV28
CAWSGRIGVVYGYTF TGTGCCTGGAGTGGAAGAATAGGGGTAGTCTATGGCTACACCTTC . 15 TRBJ1-2 once TRBV30
CSGEGDTEAFF TGCAGCGGGGAGGGAGACACTGAAGCTTTCTTT . 11 TRBJ1-1 . TRBV29-1
CSARVLAGDTDTQYF TGCAGTGCTAGAGTACTAGCGGGTGACACAGATACGCAGTATTTT TRBD2 15 TRBJ2-3 . TRBV20-1
CASSAGLNTEAFF TGTGCCAGCAGTGCCGGGTTGAACACTGAAGCTTTCTTT . 13 TRBJ1-1 . TRBV25-1
CASSQDLVALNEQFF TGTGCCAGCAGCCAAGACTTAGTTGCGCTCAATGAGCAGTTCTTC . 15 TRBJ2-1 . TRBV4-2
CASSPTAGYEQYF TGTGCCAGCAGCCCCACAGCGGGATACGAGCAGTACTTC TRBD2 13 TRBJ2-7 . TRBV7-9
CASDSGGAGGYTF TGCGCCAGCGACTCTGGCGGGGCAGGGGGCTACACCTTC . 13 TRBJ1-2 . TRBV5-1
CASSGTLSDTQYF TGTGCCAGCAGCGGGACCCTTTCGGATACGCAGTATTTT . 13 TRBJ2-3 . TRBV9
CASSLRVDQPQHF TGTGCCAGCAGCCTCCGGGTAGATCAGCCCCAGCATTTT . 13 TRBJ1-5 . TRBV27
CASSPDRGWSEQYF TGTGCCAGCAGCCCGGACAGGGGTTGGTCCGAGCAGTACTTC TRBD1 14 TRBJ2-7 . TRBV7-2
CASSSSRRGLPNTGELFF TGTGCCAGCAGCTCATCAAGACGCGGGCTGCCGAACACCGGGGAGCTGTTTTTT . 18 TRBJ2-2 . TRBV11-3
CAWSSQGANTEAFF TGTGCCTGGAGTAGCCAGGGGGCCAACACTGAAGCTTTCTTT TRBD1 14 TRBJ1-1 . TRBV30
CSATKLGLAGKDEQFF TGCAGTGCTACCAAGCTCGGACTAGCGGGAAAAGATGAGCAGTTCTTC TRBD2 16 TRBJ2-1 . TRBV20-1
CASSPWSSQETQYF TGTGCCAGCAGCCCCTGGAGCTCACAAGAGACCCAGTACTTC . 14 TRBJ2-5 . TRBV7-9
CASSPPTGVREKLFF TGTGCCAGCAGCCCCCCGACAGGGGTGCGCGAAAAACTGTTTTTT TRBD1 15 TRBJ1-4 . TRBV7-9
CASSLIGSGSGANVLTF TGTGCCAGCAGTTTAATTGGTTCGGGGAGTGGGGCCAACGTCCTGACTTTC . 17 TRBJ2-6 . TRBV27
CASSLEATQTLNTEAFF TGCGCCAGCAGCTTGGAAGCGACCCAGACATTGAACACTGAAGCTTTCTTT . 17 TRBJ1-1 . TRBV5-1
CSVDFGDEAFF TGCAGCGTTGATTTCGGGGATGAAGCTTTCTTT . 11 TRBJ1-1 . TRBV29-1
CASSSSPRDRGWQYF TGTGCCAGTAGTTCCTCCCCGAGGGACAGGGGCTGGCAGTACTTC TRBD1 15 TRBJ2-7 . TRBV19